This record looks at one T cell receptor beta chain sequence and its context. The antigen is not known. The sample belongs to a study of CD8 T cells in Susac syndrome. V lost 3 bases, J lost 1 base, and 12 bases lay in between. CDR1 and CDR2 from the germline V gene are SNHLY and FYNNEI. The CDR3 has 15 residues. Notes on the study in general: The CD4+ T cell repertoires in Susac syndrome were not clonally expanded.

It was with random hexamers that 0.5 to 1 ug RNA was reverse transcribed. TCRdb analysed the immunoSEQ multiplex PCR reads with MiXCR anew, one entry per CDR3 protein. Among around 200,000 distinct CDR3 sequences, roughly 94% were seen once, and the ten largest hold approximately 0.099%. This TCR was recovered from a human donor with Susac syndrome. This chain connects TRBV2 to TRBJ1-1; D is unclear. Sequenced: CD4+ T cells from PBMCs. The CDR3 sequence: CASSDTRTGNTEAFF. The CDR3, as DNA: TGTGCCAGCAGTGACACTCGGACGGGGAACACTGAAGCTTTCTTT.